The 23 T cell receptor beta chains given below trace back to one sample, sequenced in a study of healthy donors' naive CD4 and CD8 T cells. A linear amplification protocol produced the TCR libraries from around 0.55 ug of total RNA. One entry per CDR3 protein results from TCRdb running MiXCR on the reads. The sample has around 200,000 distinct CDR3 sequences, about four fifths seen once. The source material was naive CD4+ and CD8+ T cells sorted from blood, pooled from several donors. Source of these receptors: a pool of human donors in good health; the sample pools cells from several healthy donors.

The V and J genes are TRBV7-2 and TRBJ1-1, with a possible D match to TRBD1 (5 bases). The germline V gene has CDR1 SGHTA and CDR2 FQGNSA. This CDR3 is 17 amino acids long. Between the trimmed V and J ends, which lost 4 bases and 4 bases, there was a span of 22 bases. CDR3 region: CASSWTLFYESSTEAFF. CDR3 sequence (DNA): TGTGCCAGCAGCTGGACATTGTTCTACGAATCTAGCACTGAAGCTTTCTTT.

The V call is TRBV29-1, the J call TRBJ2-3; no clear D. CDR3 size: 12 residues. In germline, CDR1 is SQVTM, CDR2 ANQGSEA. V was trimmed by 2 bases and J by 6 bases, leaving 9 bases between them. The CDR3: CSVERVGDTQYF. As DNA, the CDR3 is TGCAGCGTTGAACGGGTTGGGGATACGCAGTATTTT.

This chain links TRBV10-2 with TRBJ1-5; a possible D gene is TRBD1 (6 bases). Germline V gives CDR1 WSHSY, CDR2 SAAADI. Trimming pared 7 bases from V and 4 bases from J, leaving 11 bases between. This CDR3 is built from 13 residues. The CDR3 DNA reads TGCGCCAGCAAAGGGGGAATAAATCAGCCCCAGCATTTT. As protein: CASKGGINQPQHF.

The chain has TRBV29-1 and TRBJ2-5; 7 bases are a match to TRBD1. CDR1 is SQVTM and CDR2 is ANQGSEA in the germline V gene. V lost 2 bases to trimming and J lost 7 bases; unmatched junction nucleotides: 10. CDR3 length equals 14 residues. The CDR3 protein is CSVEFPGQVRTQYF. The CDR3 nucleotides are TGCAGCGTTGAATTCCCTGGACAGGTTAGGACCCAGTACTTC.

In nucleotides, the CDR3 is TGTGCCAGTAGCCAAACCGGGAGGAACACCTACAATGAGCAGTTCTTC. As protein: CASSQTGRNTYNEQFF. The V and J genes are TRBV19 and TRBJ2-1; 7 bases fit TRBD2. This CDR3 is built from 16 residues. Per the germline V gene, CDR1 is LNHDA and CDR2 is SQIVND (reference sequence). V was clipped by 6 bases and J by 2 bases; unmatched bases: 10.

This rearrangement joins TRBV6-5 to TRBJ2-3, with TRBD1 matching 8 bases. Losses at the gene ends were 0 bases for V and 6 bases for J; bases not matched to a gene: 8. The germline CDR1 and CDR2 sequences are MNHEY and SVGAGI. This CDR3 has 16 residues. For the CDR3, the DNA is TGTGCCAGCAGTTACTCGACGTCAGGGGGCGAGGATACGCAGTATTTT. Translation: CASSYSTSGGEDTQYF.

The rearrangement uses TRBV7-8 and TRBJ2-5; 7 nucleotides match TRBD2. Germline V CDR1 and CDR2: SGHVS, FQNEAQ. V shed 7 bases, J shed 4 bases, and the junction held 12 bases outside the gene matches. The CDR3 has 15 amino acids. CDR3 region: CASNSVGRALETQYF. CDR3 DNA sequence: TGTGCCAGCAATTCGGTTGGGAGGGCCTTAGAGACCCAGTACTTC. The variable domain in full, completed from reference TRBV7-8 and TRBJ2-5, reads GAGVSQSPRYKVAKRGQDVALRCDPISGHVSLFWYQQALGQGPEFLTYFQNEAQLDKSGLPSDRFFAERPEGSVSTLKIQRTQQEDSAVYLCASNSVGRALETQYFGPGTRLLVL.

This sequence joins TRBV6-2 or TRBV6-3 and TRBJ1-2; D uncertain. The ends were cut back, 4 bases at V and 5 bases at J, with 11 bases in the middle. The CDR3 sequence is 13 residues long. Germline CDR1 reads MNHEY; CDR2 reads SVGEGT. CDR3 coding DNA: TGTGCCAGCAGTTTTGACAACATTTATGGCTACACCTTC. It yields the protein CASSFDNIYGYTF.

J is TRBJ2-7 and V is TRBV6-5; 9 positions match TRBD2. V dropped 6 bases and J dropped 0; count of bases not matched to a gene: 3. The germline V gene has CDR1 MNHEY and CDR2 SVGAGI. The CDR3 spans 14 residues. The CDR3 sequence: CASRRLADSYEQYF. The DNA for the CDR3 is TGTGCCAGCAGAAGACTAGCGGACTCCTACGAGCAGTACTTC.

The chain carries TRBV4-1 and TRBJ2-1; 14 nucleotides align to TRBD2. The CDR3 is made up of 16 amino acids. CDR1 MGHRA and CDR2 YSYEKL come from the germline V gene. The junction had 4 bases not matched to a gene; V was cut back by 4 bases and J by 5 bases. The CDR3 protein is CASSRGLAGGNNEQFF. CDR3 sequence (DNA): TGCGCCAGCAGCCGAGGACTAGCGGGAGGTAACAATGAGCAGTTCTTC.

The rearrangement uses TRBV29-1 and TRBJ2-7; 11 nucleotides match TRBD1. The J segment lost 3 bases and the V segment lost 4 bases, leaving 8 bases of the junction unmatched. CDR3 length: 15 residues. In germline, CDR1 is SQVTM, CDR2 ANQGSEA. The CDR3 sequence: CSVGAGTGGIYEQYF. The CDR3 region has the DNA TGCAGCGTTGGGGCCGGGACAGGGGGTATCTACGAGCAGTACTTC.

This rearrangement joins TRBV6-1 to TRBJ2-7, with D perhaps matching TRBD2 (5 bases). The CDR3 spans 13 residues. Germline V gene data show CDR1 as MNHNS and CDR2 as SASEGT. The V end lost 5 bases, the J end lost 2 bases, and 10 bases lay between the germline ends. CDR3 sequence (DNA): TGTGCCAGCAGTTACACTAGGGCCTACGAGCAGTACTTC. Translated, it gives CASSYTRAYEQYF.

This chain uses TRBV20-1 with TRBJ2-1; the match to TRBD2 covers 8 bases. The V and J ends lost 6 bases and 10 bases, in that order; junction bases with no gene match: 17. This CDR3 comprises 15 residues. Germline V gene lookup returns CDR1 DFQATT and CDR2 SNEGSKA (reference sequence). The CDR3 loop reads CSARRSSGLPLEQFF. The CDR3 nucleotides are TGCAGTGCCAGGAGGTCTAGCGGGTTACCCCTAGAGCAGTTCTTC.

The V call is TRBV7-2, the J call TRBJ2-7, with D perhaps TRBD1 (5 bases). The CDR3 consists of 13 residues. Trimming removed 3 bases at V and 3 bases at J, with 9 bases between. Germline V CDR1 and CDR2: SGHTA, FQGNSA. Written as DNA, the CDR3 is TGTGCCAGCAGCTTGGACACCCGCTACGAGCAGTACTTC. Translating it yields CASSLDTRYEQYF.

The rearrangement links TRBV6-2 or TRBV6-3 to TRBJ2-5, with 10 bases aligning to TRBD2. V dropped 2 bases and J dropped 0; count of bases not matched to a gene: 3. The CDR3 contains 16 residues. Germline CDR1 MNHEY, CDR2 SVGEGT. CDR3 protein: CASSYPTSGNQETQYF. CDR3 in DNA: TGTGCCAGCAGTTACCCCACTAGCGGGAACCAAGAGACCCAGTACTTC.

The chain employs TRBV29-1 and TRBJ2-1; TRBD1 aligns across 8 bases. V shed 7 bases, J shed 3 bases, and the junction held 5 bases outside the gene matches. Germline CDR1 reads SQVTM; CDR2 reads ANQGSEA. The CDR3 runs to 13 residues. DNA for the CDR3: TGCAGCGGGTCCGGGACAGGCTACAATGAGCAGTTCTTC. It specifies CSGSGTGYNEQFF.

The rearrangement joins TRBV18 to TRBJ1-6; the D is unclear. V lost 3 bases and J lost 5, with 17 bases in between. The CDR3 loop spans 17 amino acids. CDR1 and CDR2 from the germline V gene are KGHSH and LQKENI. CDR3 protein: CASSPAAKARNNSPLHF. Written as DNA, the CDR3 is TGTGCCAGCTCACCGGCTGCAAAAGCCAGGAATAATTCACCCCTCCACTTT.

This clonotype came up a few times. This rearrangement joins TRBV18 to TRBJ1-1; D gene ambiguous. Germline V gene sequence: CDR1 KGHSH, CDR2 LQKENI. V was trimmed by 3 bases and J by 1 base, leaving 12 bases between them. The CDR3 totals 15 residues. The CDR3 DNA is TGTGCCAGCTCACCGTGGCAGGCGTCGAACACTGAAGCTTTCTTT. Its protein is CASSPWQASNTEAFF. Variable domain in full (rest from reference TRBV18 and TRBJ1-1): NAGVMQNPRHLVRRRGQEARLRCSPMKGHSHVYWYRQLPEEGLKFMVYLQKENIIDESGMPKERFSAEFPKEGPSILRIQQVVRGDSAAYFCASSPWQASNTEAFFGQGTRLTVV.

The CDR3 is CASSQWQGQETQYF. The CDR3 DNA sequence: TGTGCCAGCAGCCAGTGGCAGGGACAAGAGACCCAGTACTTC. V usage is TRBV14 and J usage is TRBJ2-5, with a tentative D call TRBD1 (5 bases). V lost 3 bases and J lost 2, with 10 bases in between. The CDR3 spans 14 residues. The germline V gene has CDR1 SGHDN and CDR2 FVKESK. The entire variable domain, with the rest obtained from reference TRBV14 and TRBJ2-5, is as follows: EAGVTQFPSHSVIEKGQTVTLRCDPISGHDNLYWYRRVMGKEIKFLLHFVKESKQDESGMPNNRFLAERTGGTYSTLKVQPAELEDSGVYFCASSQWQGQETQYFGPGTRLLVL.

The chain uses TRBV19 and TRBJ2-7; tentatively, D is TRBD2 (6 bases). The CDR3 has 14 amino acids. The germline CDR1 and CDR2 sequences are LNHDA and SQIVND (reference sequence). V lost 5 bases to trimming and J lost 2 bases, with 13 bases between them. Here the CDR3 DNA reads TGTGCCAGTAGTTACCGGGACTTAACCTACGAGCAGTACTTC. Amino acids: CASSYRDLTYEQYF.

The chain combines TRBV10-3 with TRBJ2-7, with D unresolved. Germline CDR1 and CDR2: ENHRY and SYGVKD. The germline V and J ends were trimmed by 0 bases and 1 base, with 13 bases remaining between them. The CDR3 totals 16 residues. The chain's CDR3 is CAISESYGPNSYEQYF. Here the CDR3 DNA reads TGTGCCATCAGTGAGTCGTACGGACCAAATTCCTACGAGCAGTACTTC.

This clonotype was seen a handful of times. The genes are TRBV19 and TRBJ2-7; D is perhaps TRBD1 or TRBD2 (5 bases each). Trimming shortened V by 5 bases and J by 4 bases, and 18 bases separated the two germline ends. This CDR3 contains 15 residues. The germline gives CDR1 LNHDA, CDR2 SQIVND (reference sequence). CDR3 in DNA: TGTGCCAGTAGTCCCGGTCGAGGGGAGAGGTACGAGCAGTACTTC. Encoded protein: CASSPGRGERYEQYF.

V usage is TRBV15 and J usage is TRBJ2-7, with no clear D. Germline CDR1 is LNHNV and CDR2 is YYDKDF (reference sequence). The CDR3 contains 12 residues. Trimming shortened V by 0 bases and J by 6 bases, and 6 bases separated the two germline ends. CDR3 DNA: TGTGCCACCAGCAGAGATATGGGCGAGCAGTACTTC. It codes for CATSRDMGEQYF.